Listed here are 20 T cell receptor beta chains from one sample, sequenced in a study of CD4 T cells in relation to SARS-CoV-2 and coronaviruses. Only in-frame clones appear in the TCRdb table, and some are missing; sequencing was by immunoSEQ multiplex PCR. The sample carries about 59,000 clones, 70% to 90% recorded once. The unexposed donors gave CD4+ T cells in about 2010-2019, prior to COVID-19. The source material was memory CD4+ T cells from PBMCs. The receptors come from a human donor in good health.

V is TRBV7-3 and J is TRBJ2-3; D gene unclear. Trimming pared 3 bases from V and 0 bases from J, leaving 10 bases between. The CDR3 is made up of 15 amino acids. The germline CDR1 and CDR2 sequences are SGHTA and FQGTGA. The CDR3 reads CASSLSQTSTDTQYF. The CDR3 DNA follows: TGTGCCAGCAGCTTGTCCCAAACTAGCACAGATACGCAGTATTTT.

V is TRBV20-1 and J is TRBJ1-2; D not certain. Trimming left V 7 bases short and J 8 bases short, with 8 bases between. The CDR3 has 9 amino acids. Germline CDR1 DFQATT, CDR2 SNEGSKA (reference sequence). CDR3 nucleotides: TGCAGTGTCGGGGTAGGCTACACCTTC. It is translated as CSVGVGYTF.

The rearrangement joins TRBV21-1 to TRBJ2-3; no check of the table's D call, TRBD2, against the DNA was made. TRBV21-1 is classified as a pseudogene. CDR3 length: 15 residues. The CDR3 nucleotides read TGTGCCAGCAGCACCCTAGCGGGAGGTGCAGATACGCAGTATTTT. Amino acid sequence: CASSTLAGGADTQYF.

The rearrangement links TRBV19 to TRBJ1-1, with 7 bases matching TRBD1. Germline loops: CDR1 LNHDA, CDR2 SQIVND (reference sequence). The CDR3 is 15 amino acids. J gave up 0 bases and V 5 bases, and 6 bases lay outside the gene matches. CDR3 region: CASSPRTGMNTEAFF. CDR3 bases: TGTGCCAGTAGTCCCCGGACAGGAATGAACACTGAAGCTTTCTTT.

The chain recombines TRBV15 with TRBJ2-3; D not resolved. From germline, CDR1 is LNHNV and CDR2 YYDKDF (reference sequence). V was cut by 3 bases and J by 9 bases, with 7 bases left in between. This CDR3 has 11 residues. The CDR3 sequence: CATSSSNTQYF. The CDR3 DNA reads TGTGCCACCAGCAGCTCTAACACGCAGTATTTT.

The chain joins TRBV28 to TRBJ2-2, with TRBD2 as a possible D gene (7 bases). Trimming took 7 bases from V and 4 from J, leaving 13 bases between them. This CDR3 comprises 14 residues. Per the germline V gene, CDR1 is MDHEN and CDR2 is SYDVKM. CDR3 coding DNA: TGTGCCAGCATCAGGGGCGGGAGCACCGGGGAGCTGTTTTTT. Translation: CASIRGGSTGELFF. Supplemented by reference TRBV28 and TRBJ2-2, the full variable domain reads DVKVTQSSRYLVKRTGEKVFLECVQDMDHENMFWYRQDPGLGLRLIYFSYDVKMKEKGDIPEGYSVSREKKERFSLILESASTNQTSMYLCASIRGGSTGELFFGEGSRLTVL.

CDR3 sequence (DNA): TGTGCCAGCAGCTTAGCCCCCCCTTCGGCTGCCCAAGAGACCCAGTACTTC. This sequence encodes CASSLAPPSAAQETQYF. J is TRBJ2-5 and V is TRBV7-2, with D unresolved. From germline, CDR1 is SGHTA and CDR2 FQGNSA. V was clipped by 0 bases and J by 1 base, with 15 bases between them. The CDR3 runs to 17 residues.

The rearrangement joins TRBV27 to TRBJ2-7; 7 nucleotides agree with TRBD2. CDR1 is MNHEY, CDR2 SMNVEV, per germline (reference sequence). V dropped 3 bases and J dropped 3; count of bases not matched to a gene: 20. The CDR3 length is 19 residues. CDR3 loop: CASSFLASGGRGKIYEQYF. The CDR3 DNA reads as TGTGCCAGCAGTTTCTTGGCTAGCGGAGGCCGGGGCAAAATCTACGAGCAGTACTTC.

In this sample, this clone turned up once. The chain has TRBV6-6 and TRBJ1-1, with 12 bases aligning to TRBD1. The CDR3 runs to 15 residues. V was pared by 5 bases and J by 4 bases, with 5 bases of the junction left unmatched. Germline CDR1 MNHNY, CDR2 SVGAGI (reference sequence). CDR3 region: CASSGDRGQSTEAFF. Here the CDR3 DNA reads TGTGCCAGCAGTGGGGACAGGGGGCAAAGCACTGAAGCTTTCTTT.

The V call is TRBV4-1, the J call TRBJ2-7, with 12 bases aligning to TRBD2. This CDR3 is built from 15 residues. Losses at the gene ends were 1 base for V and 4 bases for J; bases not matched to a gene: 2. CDR1 and CDR2 from the germline V gene are MGHRA and YSYEKL. The CDR3 spells CASSQGLAGEYEQYF. Written as DNA, the CDR3 is TGCGCCAGCAGCCAAGGACTAGCGGGAGAATACGAGCAGTACTTC.

The chain employs TRBV24-1 and TRBJ2-3; a weak D match, TRBD2 (6 bases). The CDR3 loop spans 20 amino acids. The germline V gene has CDR1 KGHDR and CDR2 SFDVKD. Trimming took off 0 bases at V and 1 base at J, with 22 bases between the two ends. CDR3 sequence reads: CATSDLLPPGRWVGTDTQYF. In nucleotides, the CDR3 is TGTGCCACCAGTGATTTGTTGCCCCCCGGGAGATGGGTCGGCACAGATACGCAGTATTTT.

The chain carries TRBV18 and TRBJ2-1; 13 bases align to TRBD2. With 3 bases clipped from V and 9 bases from J, the junction kept 5 bases outside the gene matches. CDR3 length: 15 amino acids. Germline-derived CDR1 and CDR2 are KGHSH and LQKENI. This chain's CDR3 is CASSPGLAGVSEQFF. The DNA of the CDR3 is TGTGCCAGCTCACCCGGACTAGCGGGAGTTTCTGAGCAGTTCTTC.

This chain connects TRBV11-2 to TRBJ2-1; D tentatively fits TRBD1 or TRBD2 (5 bases each). Per the germline V gene, CDR1 is SGHAT and CDR2 is FQNNGV. Deletions cut 2 bases from V and 3 bases from J, with 11 bases between. The CDR3 extends over 15 amino acids. The CDR3 region is CASSLLGVHYNEQFF. The CDR3 coding sequence is TGTGCCAGCAGCTTATTGGGGGTTCACTACAATGAGCAGTTCTTC.

The chain recombines TRBV20-1 with TRBJ2-6; D not resolved. The CDR3 consists of 14 residues. V was clipped by 3 bases and J by 2 bases, with 8 bases between them. Germline CDR1 DFQATT, CDR2 SNEGSKA (reference sequence). The CDR3 nucleotides read TGCAGTGCTAGTAGCAATCCTGGGGCCAACGTCCTGACTTTC. It specifies CSASSNPGANVLTF.

This clone was seen only a few times. The chain employs TRBV28 and TRBJ1-5, with TRBD1 as a possible D gene (5 bases). Germline lookup yields CDR1 MDHEN and CDR2 SYDVKM. V was pared by 2 bases and J by 0 bases, with 11 bases between. This CDR3 has 16 residues. CDR3 nucleotides: TGTGCCAGCAGTTTAGGGGGGAGTGGTAGCAATCAGCCCCAGCATTTT. It yields the protein CASSLGGSGSNQPQHF.

The chain joins TRBV7-4 to TRBJ1-4, with D possibly being TRBD1 (5 bases). Trimming removed 2 bases from V and 3 bases from J, with 13 bases in between. The CDR3 is made up of 16 amino acids. Germline CDR1 and CDR2: SGHVT and SQSDAQ. DNA for the CDR3: TGTGCCAGCAGCTTAAGTCGGGACGGTGCTAATGAAAAACTGTTTTTT. This sequence encodes CASSLSRDGANEKLFF.

The chain couples TRBV9 to TRBJ2-1; 14 positions agree with TRBD2. The CDR3 is made up of 19 amino acids. From germline, CDR1 is SGDLS and CDR2 YYNGEE. The J segment lost 1 base and the V segment lost 3 bases, leaving 9 bases of the junction unmatched. The CDR3 bases are TGTGCCAGCAGCGCAGGAGGGACTAGCGGGAGAACGTCCTACAATGAGCAGTTCTTC. Its protein product is CASSAGGTSGRTSYNEQFF.

The V and J genes are TRBV6-5 and TRBJ1-2; the match to TRBD1 covers 9 bases. Looked up from germline, CDR1 is MNHEY and CDR2 is SVGAGI. The length of the CDR3 is 14 residues. Losses at the gene ends were 5 bases for V and 4 bases for J; bases not matched to a gene: 5. The DNA for the CDR3 is TGTGCCAGCAGTACCCGGGACAGGGTCTATGGCTACACCTTC. This encodes CASSTRDRVYGYTF.

The chain recombines TRBV6-6 with TRBJ2-4; perhaps TRBD2 as D (6 bases). The CDR3 totals 17 residues. Germline V gene lookup returns CDR1 MNHNY and CDR2 SVGAGI (reference sequence). Trimming stripped 5 bases from V and 1 base from J, with 18 bases between. The CDR3 protein is CASSRDSGIQAKNIQYF. The CDR3, as DNA: TGTGCCAGCAGTCGGGACTCGGGGATACAGGCCAAAAACATTCAGTACTTC.

The genes are TRBV27 and TRBJ2-2; the D call may be TRBD1 or TRBD2 (5 bases each). CDR1 and CDR2 from the germline V gene are MNHEY and SMNVEV (reference sequence). V gave up 3 bases and J gave up 2 bases, with 16 bases separating them. The CDR3 is 17 residues long. Here the CDR3 reads CASSFDGARLNTGELFF. The CDR3 DNA reads as TGTGCCAGCAGTTTTGACGGGGCGCGCCTTAACACCGGGGAGCTGTTTTTT.